What follows is one T cell receptor (beta chain) and its context. Its specificity is not known. Germline V CDR1 and CDR2: MGHDK, SYGVNS. Between the trimmed V and J ends, which lost 1 base and 1 base, there was a span of 7 bases. The CDR3 length is 14 residues. This sample stems from a study of CD8+ T cells in alopecia areata. The overall study: In an open-label trial, patients got 5 to 10 mg tofacitinib twice daily. The study, taken as a whole, reports: In scalp, tofacitinib significantly decreased clonality and expanded CD8+ clones among the top 100.

As to treatment: oral pan-JAK inhibitor, 5-10 mg twice daily. TCR sequencing used cDNA made by reverse transcription of extracted RNA. Here immunoSEQ multiplex PCR was the method, and the copy in TCRdb shows in-frame clones only, minus some. Seen here are roughly 99,000 clones, around 84% observed once, and the top ten hold roughly 23%. The rearrangement joins TRBV25-1 to TRBJ2-5; no firm D call. The sequence came from a human donor with alopecia areata. The input for sequencing was CD8+ T cells sorted from blood, taken at week 24, from a patient treated with tofacitinib. CDR3 in amino acids: CASSEWEFQETQYF. The CDR3 DNA follows: TGTGCCAGCAGTGAATGGGAATTCCAAGAGACCCAGTACTTC.